The 8 T cell receptor beta chains below were found in one sample sequenced in a study of OX40 agonist ivuxolimab in advanced cancers. Some clones are missing from TCRdb's copy, which holds only in-frame ones; the method was immunoSEQ multiplex PCR. The table lists around 45,000 clones, about nine tenths of them singletons. This sample comprised CD4+ or CD8+ T cells sorted from blood, obtained in a trial of the OX40 agonist ivuxolimab. The receptors originated from an adult with an advanced solid tumor such as melanoma, head and neck, liver or kidney cancer.

There are a few counts of this clone. The rearrangement links TRBV6-1 to TRBJ1-5, with D possibly matching TRBD1 (6 bases). This CDR3 spans 13 amino acids. From germline, CDR1 is MNHNS and CDR2 SASEGT. Trimming removed 7 bases from V and 1 base from J, with 8 bases in between. CDR3 sequence: CASNGQSNQPQHF. CDR3 in DNA: TGTGCCAGCAACGGACAGAGCAATCAGCCCCAGCATTTT.

This clone was counted a single time. The genes are TRBV7-9 and TRBJ2-4, with D unresolved. With 5 bases removed from V and 8 bases from J, the gap between germline ends came to 13 bases. The CDR3 is made up of 13 amino acids. Germline loops: CDR1 SEHNR, CDR2 FQNEAQ (reference sequence). The CDR3 bases are TGTGCCAGCAGCCCCCCCCTAGGTGACATTCAGTACTTC. As protein: CASSPPLGDIQYF.

The chain uses TRBV9 and TRBJ2-7; perhaps TRBD1 as D (7 bases). The CDR3 totals 14 residues. CDR1 SGDLS and CDR2 YYNGEE come from the germline V gene. The germline V and J ends were trimmed by 3 bases and 0 bases, with 10 bases remaining between them. CDR3 sequence reads: CASSARDSSYEQYF. The DNA of the CDR3 is TGTGCCAGCAGCGCGCGGGACAGCTCCTACGAGCAGTACTTC.

This clone occurred a few times. The chain uses TRBV11-3 and TRBJ2-3; D gene ambiguous. Trimming left V 0 bases short and J 7 bases short, with 5 bases between. Germline CDR1 SGHNT, CDR2 YENEEA. This CDR3 is 12 amino acids long. The CDR3, as DNA: TGTGCCAGCAGCTTAGATCCATATACGCAGTATTTT. The encoded protein is CASSLDPYTQYF.

The chain uses TRBV18 and TRBJ1-1, with unresolved D. The CDR3 runs to 15 residues. Trimming cost V 0 bases and J 1 base, with 9 bases left between them. Germline V gene lookup returns CDR1 KGHSH and CDR2 LQKENI. CDR3 protein: CASSPPLAENTEAFF. CDR3 DNA: TGTGCCAGCTCACCACCGTTAGCCGAGAACACTGAAGCTTTCTTT. Full variable domain (missing parts from reference TRBV18 and TRBJ1-1): NAGVMQNPRHLVRRRGQEARLRCSPMKGHSHVYWYRQLPEEGLKFMVYLQKENIIDESGMPKERFSAEFPKEGPSILRIQQVVRGDSAAYFCASSPPLAENTEAFFGQGTRLTVV.

This chain joins TRBV5-1 and TRBJ2-1, with 13 bases identical to TRBD2. After removal of 0 bases from V and 2 bases from J, the junction contained 2 bases not matched to a gene. The CDR3 totals 17 residues. The germline V gene has CDR1 SGHRS and CDR2 YFSETQ. CDR3 amino acids: CASSLVTSGRAYNEQFF. The CDR3 DNA reads as TGCGCCAGCAGCTTGGTTACTAGCGGGAGGGCCTACAATGAGCAGTTCTTC.

V usage is TRBV29-1 and J usage is TRBJ2-1; no firm D call. V was clipped by 6 bases and J by 5 bases, with 8 bases between them. This CDR3 is built from 11 residues. Germline CDR1 SQVTM, CDR2 ANQGSEA. The CDR3 coding sequence is TGCAGCGTCGCAGAAGACAATGAGCAGTTCTTC. It translates to CSVAEDNEQFF.

J is TRBJ2-7 and V is TRBV28; no firm D call. This CDR3 is built from 14 residues. Per the germline V gene, CDR1 is MDHEN and CDR2 is SYDVKM. V dropped 5 bases and J dropped 4 bases, with 15 bases sitting between them. The CDR3 region has the DNA TGTGCCAGCAGTACCACTGTCCCCTCGTACGAGCAGTACTTC. Protein product: CASSTTVPSYEQYF.